This T cell receptor (beta chain) is drawn from a study of Graves' ophthalmopathy and Graves' hyperthyroidism. Study overall: Untreated patients at initial diagnosis provided peripheral blood.

Trimming shortened V by 3 bases and J by 4 bases, and 9 bases separated the two germline ends. The CDR3 covers 13 residues. CDR1 MRHNA and CDR2 SNTAGT come from the germline V gene. This clonotype was observed at least ten times. Its antigen is currently unknown. Reliance was placed on clinical symptoms, serum thyroxine, TRAb, thyroid ultrasound and orbital computed tomography for diagnosis. RNA served as the template for amplifying TCR beta CDR3 regions. The authors performed first-round RT-PCR with HTBI primers and then a second-round multiplex PCR. MiXCR, run by TCRdb on the multiplex PCR reads, gives a single entry per CDR3 protein. The sample includes 220,000 or so distinct CDR3 sequences, about 22% of them seen just once. Study-wide points: Most expanded thyroid clonotypes above 0.001 frequency also appeared in blood.

The sequencing sample was made of peripheral blood. The rearrangement links TRBV6-4 to TRBJ1-1, with D tentatively TRBD1 (5 bases). The receptor was isolated from a woman between 50 and 59 years old with Graves' ophthalmopathy. The CDR3 sequence: CASSEQGGTEAFF. The CDR3 coding sequence is TGTGCCAGCAGTGAGCAGGGAGGCACTGAAGCTTTCTTT.